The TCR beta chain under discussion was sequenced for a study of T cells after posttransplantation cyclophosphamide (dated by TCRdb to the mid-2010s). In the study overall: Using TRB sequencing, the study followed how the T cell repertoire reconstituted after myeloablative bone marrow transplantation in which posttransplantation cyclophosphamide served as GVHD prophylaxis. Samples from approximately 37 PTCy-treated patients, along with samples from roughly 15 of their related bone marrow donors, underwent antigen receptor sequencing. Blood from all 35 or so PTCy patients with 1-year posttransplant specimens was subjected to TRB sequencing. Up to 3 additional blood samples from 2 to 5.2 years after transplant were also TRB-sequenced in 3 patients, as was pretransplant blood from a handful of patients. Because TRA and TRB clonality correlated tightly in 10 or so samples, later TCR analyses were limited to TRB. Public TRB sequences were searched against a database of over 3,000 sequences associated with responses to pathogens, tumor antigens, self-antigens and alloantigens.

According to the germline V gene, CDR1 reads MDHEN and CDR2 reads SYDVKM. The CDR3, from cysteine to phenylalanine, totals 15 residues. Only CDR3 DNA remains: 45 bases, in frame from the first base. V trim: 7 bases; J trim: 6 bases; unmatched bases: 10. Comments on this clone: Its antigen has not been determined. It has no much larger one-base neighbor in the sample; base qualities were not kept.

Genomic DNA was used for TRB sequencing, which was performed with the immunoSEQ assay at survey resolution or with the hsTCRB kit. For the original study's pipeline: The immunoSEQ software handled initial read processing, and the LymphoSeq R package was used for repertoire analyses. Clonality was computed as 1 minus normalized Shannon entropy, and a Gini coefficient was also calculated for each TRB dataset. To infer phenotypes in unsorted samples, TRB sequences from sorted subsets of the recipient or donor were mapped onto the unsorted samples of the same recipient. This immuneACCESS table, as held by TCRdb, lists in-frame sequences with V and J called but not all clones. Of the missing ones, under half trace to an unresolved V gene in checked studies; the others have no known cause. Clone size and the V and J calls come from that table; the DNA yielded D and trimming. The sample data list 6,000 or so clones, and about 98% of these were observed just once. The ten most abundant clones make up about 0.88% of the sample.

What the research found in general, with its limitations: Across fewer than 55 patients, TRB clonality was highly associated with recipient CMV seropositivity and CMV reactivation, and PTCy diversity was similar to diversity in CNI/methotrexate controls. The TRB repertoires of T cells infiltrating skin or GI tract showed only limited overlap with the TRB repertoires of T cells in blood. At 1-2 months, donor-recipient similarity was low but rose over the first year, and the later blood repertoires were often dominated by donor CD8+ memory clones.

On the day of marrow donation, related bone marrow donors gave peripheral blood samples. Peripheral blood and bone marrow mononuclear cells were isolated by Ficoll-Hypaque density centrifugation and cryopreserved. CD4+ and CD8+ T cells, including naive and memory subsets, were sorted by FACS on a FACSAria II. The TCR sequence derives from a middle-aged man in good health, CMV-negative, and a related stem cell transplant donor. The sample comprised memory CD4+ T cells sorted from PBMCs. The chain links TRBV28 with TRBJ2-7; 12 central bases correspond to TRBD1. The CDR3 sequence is CASITAGTGGLEQYF. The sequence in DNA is TGTGCCAGCATAACCGCCGGGACAGGGGGCCTCGAGCAGTACTTC. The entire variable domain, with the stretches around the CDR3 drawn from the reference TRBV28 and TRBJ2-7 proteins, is DVKVTQSSRYLVKRTGEKVFLECVQDMDHENMFWYRQDPGLGLRLIYFSYDVKMKEKGDIPEGYSVSREKKERFSLILESASTNQTSMYLCASITAGTGGLEQYFGPGTRLTVT.